What follows are 13 T cell receptor beta chains derived from one specimen sequenced in a study of T cell changes during pregnancy in multiple sclerosis. Repertoires were generated with immunoSEQ multiplex PCR, while TCRdb's copy carries only in-frame clones and drops some. The sample carries about 53,000 clones, 92% recorded once. Sequencing was performed on CD4+ T cells from peripheral blood mononuclear cells, taken in the third trimester of pregnancy. All receptors derive from a female donor with multiple sclerosis, enrolled in a pregnancy study.

This clone is a singleton in its sample. The chain is built from TRBV30 and TRBJ2-7, with 10 nucleotides matching TRBD2. The V segment lost 3 bases and the J segment 3 bases; nucleotides outside the gene matches: 2. The CDR3 contains 13 residues. Germline lookup yields CDR1 GTSNPN and CDR2 SVGIG (reference sequence). CDR3 in amino acids: CAWRASGGYEQYF. The DNA for the CDR3 is TGTGCCTGGAGAGCTAGCGGGGGCTACGAGCAGTACTTC.

The rearrangement joins TRBV5-6 to TRBJ2-5; 10 nucleotides agree with TRBD1. Germline V gives CDR1 SGHDT, CDR2 YYEEEE. The V segment lost 5 bases and the J segment 5 bases; nucleotides outside the gene matches: 9. The CDR3 spans 15 residues. The CDR3 DNA reads as TGTGCCAGCAGTTTCCTGACAGGGGGCGGTGAGACCCAGTACTTC. It codes for CASSFLTGGGETQYF.

This clone was detected only once. This chain connects TRBV9 to TRBJ2-3; D not certain. CDR1 SGDLS and CDR2 YYNGEE come from the germline V gene. The germline V and J ends were trimmed by 0 bases and 0 bases, with 11 bases remaining between them. This CDR3 spans 16 amino acids. Here the CDR3 reads CASSVGALPSTDTQYF. The CDR3 DNA reads as TGTGCCAGCAGCGTAGGGGCCCTACCTAGCACAGATACGCAGTATTTT.

This chain links TRBV7-2 with TRBJ2-7; the D gene is possibly TRBD1 (6 bases). Germline CDR1 SGHTA, CDR2 FQGNSA. CDR3 length: 14 residues. V was clipped by 5 bases and J by 2 bases, with 13 bases between them. The CDR3 sequence is CASSPGGQTYEQYF. For the CDR3, the DNA is TGTGCCAGCAGCCCAGGAGGACAGACCTACGAGCAGTACTTC.

This sequence joins TRBV6-1 and TRBJ1-2; 7 bases line up with TRBD1. The germline V gene has CDR1 MNHNS and CDR2 SASEGT. This CDR3 has 15 residues. Trimming cost V 6 bases and J 1 base; bases outside gene matches: 8. The DNA for the CDR3 is TGTGCCAGCAGAGCCGGGACAGATTATAACTATGGCTACACCTTC. Translation gives CASRAGTDYNYGYTF.

The rearrangement joins TRBV5-6 to TRBJ1-4; D not resolved. The CDR3 totals 13 residues. V was pared by 5 bases and J by 7 bases, with 12 bases between. Germline V CDR1 and CDR2: SGHDT, YYEEEE. CDR3 loop: CASRPWAIEKLFF. In nucleotides, the CDR3 is TGTGCCAGCAGGCCCTGGGCGATTGAAAAACTGTTTTTT.

V is TRBV6-1 and J is TRBJ1-2; 7 bases are shared with TRBD1. This CDR3 region has 15 residues. With 6 bases clipped from V and 3 bases from J, the junction kept 10 bases outside the gene matches. The V gene's germline CDR1 is MNHNS and CDR2 SASEGT. The CDR3 region is CASRRAGTEHYGYTF. The CDR3 DNA reads as TGTGCCAGCAGACGAGCCGGGACAGAGCACTATGGCTACACCTTC.

This chain links TRBV9 with TRBJ2-5; a possible D gene is TRBD2 (6 bases). Per the germline V gene, CDR1 is SGDLS and CDR2 is YYNGEE. The CDR3 contains 14 residues. V shed 5 bases and J shed 4 bases, with 15 bases lying between them. This CDR3 reads CASSTSMGGETQYF. The CDR3 region has the DNA TGTGCCAGCAGTACGTCCATGGGGGGAGAGACCCAGTACTTC. The full variable domain, completed using reference TRBV9 and TRBJ2-5, is DSGVTQTPKHLITATGQRVTLRCSPRSGDLSVYWYQQSLDQGLQFLIQYYNGEERAKGNILERFSAQQFPDLHSELNLSSLELGDSALYFCASSTSMGGETQYFGPGTRLLVL.

This chain joins TRBV19 and TRBJ2-6; D may be TRBD1 (5 bases). The CDR3 runs 15 residues. V shed 6 bases and J shed 1 base, with 10 bases lying between them. CDR1 and CDR2 (germline): LNHDA, SQIVND (reference sequence). This CDR3 reads CASSAQGSGANVLTF. The CDR3 DNA reads as TGTGCCAGTAGCGCTCAGGGTTCTGGGGCCAACGTCCTGACTTTC. The complete variable domain, with remaining parts taken from reference TRBV19 and TRBJ2-6, reads DGGITQSPKYLFRKEGQNVTLSCEQNLNHDAMYWYRQDPGQGLRLIYYSQIVNDFQKGDIAEGYSVSREKKESFPLTVTSAQKNPTAFYLCASSAQGSGANVLTFGAGSRLTVL.

The V and J genes are TRBV7-2 and TRBJ2-5; TRBD2 is a possible D gene (6 bases). This CDR3 has 16 residues. Per germline, CDR1 SGHTA and CDR2 FQGNSA. The ends were cut back, 2 bases at V and 5 bases at J, with 18 bases in the middle. The CDR3 DNA is TGTGCCAGCAGCTTACCACGATCTAGCGCCGACGAGACCCAGTACTTC. It codes for CASSLPRSSADETQYF.

This chain connects TRBV13 to TRBJ2-7; the D gene is possibly TRBD2 (7 bases). The V gene's germline CDR1 is PRHDT and CDR2 FYEKMQ (reference sequence). The CDR3 consists of 14 residues. V lost 7 bases to trimming and J lost 0 bases, with 13 bases between them. For the CDR3, the DNA is TGTGCCAGCAAGGGGGGGTTCAGCTCCTACGAGCAGTACTTC. This codes for CASKGGFSSYEQYF. The full variable domain, completed using reference TRBV13 and TRBJ2-7, is AAGVIQSPRHLIKEKRETATLKCYPIPRHDTVYWYQQGPGQDPQFLISFYEKMQSDKGSIPDRFSAQQFSDYHSELNMSSLELGDSALYFCASKGGFSSYEQYFGPGTRLTVT.

The V call is TRBV5-1, the J call TRBJ2-3; tentatively, D is TRBD2 (5 bases). Trimming removed 0 bases at V and 4 bases at J, with 12 bases between. CDR3 length: 15 amino acids. Germline V lookup: CDR1 SGHRS, CDR2 YFSETQ. CDR3 residues: CASSLAPGRADTQYF. The DNA for the CDR3 is TGCGCCAGCAGCTTGGCCCCGGGAAGGGCAGATACGCAGTATTTT.

The V gene is TRBV6-1, the J gene TRBJ2-7, with D possibly TRBD1 on 6 matching bases. V lost 3 bases and J lost 6, with 15 bases in between. Per germline, CDR1 MNHNS and CDR2 SASEGT. This CDR3 region has 14 residues. CDR3 sequence reads: CASSDQQGRSEQYF. CDR3 DNA: TGTGCCAGCAGTGATCAACAGGGAAGATCCGAGCAGTACTTC.